The 12 T cell receptor beta chains presented below share a single source sample, sequenced in a study of response to subunit inactivated influenza vaccine. TCRdb re-called the RT-PCR reads through MiXCR, storing one row per CDR3 protein. The data contain over 750,000 distinct CDR3 sequences, around 20% of them singletons. Source: PBMCs from blood, taken around 5 days after vaccination. Receptor source: a man aged 45-65 years who received an inactivated influenza vaccine.

This sequence joins TRBV12-3 or TRBV12-4 and TRBJ2-7; 9 positions match TRBD1. J lost 4 bases, V lost 6 bases, and 10 bases had no gene match. This CDR3 contains 15 residues. The CDR3 region has the DNA TGTGCCAGCAGGCCAGGGACAGGGAGTTTTTACGAGCAGTACTTC. Its translation: CASRPGTGSFYEQYF.

The table lists this clonotype with many counts. The DNA for the CDR3 is TGTGCCAGCAGCAGAAACAGGGCCGAGGGCGAGCAGTACTTC. Encoded protein: CASSRNRAEGEQYF. The chain employs TRBV7-2 and TRBJ2-7; a possible D gene is TRBD1 (6 bases). There are 14 residues in the CDR3. Germline values: CDR1 SGHTA, CDR2 FQGNSA. Between the trimmed V and J ends, which lost 5 bases and 6 bases, there was a span of 17 bases.

This clonotype was seen a few times. The V call is TRBV10-3, the J call TRBJ2-7; D is ambiguous. There are 13 residues in the CDR3. The V gene lost 6 bases and the J gene lost 0 bases, with 9 bases spanning the gap. Germline V CDR1 and CDR2: ENHRY, SYGVKD. In DNA form, the CDR3 reads TGTGCCATCAGCCAATATCGCTCCTACGAGCAGTACTTC. Encoded protein: CAISQYRSYEQYF.

V is TRBV11-2 and J is TRBJ2-1, with 10 bases that match TRBD2. Germline CDR1 SGHAT, CDR2 FQNNGV. The CDR3 runs 12 residues. Germline trimming cut 6 bases from V and 10 bases from J; bases unmatched to any gene: 3. CDR3 region: CASRKTSGEQFF. The CDR3 DNA sequence: TGTGCCAGCAGGAAGACTAGCGGGGAGCAGTTCTTC.

This clonotype was found a few times. V is TRBV20-1 and J is TRBJ2-1; 7 nucleotides match TRBD1. The junction had 12 bases not matched to a gene; V was cut back by 3 bases and J by 7 bases. Germline CDR1 DFQATT, CDR2 SNEGSKA (reference sequence). This CDR3 spans 15 amino acids. Written as DNA, the CDR3 is TGCAGTGCTAGCAAGGACAGGTTTGGGTCGAATGAGCAGTTCTTC. As protein: CSASKDRFGSNEQFF.

This chain connects TRBV9 to TRBJ2-1, with D perhaps matching TRBD1 (6 bases). V was pared by 4 bases and J by 0 bases, with 11 bases between. CDR1 SGDLS and CDR2 YYNGEE come from the germline V gene. This CDR3 region has 15 residues. CDR3: CASSSDSFSYNEQFF. CDR3 DNA: TGTGCCAGCAGCTCGGACAGTTTCTCCTACAATGAGCAGTTCTTC.

This clonotype was detected a few times. The chain uses TRBV6-1 and TRBJ2-2; TRBD1 agrees at 7 bases. Germline V gives CDR1 MNHNS, CDR2 SASEGT. Trimming took 9 bases from V and 0 from J; bases not matched to a gene: 1. This CDR3 region has 13 residues. CDR3 DNA sequence: TGTGCCAGTGGGACAGCGAACACCGGGGAGCTGTTTTTT. Translation gives CASGTANTGELFF.

This clonotype was counted a few times. The chain is built from TRBV10-3 and TRBJ2-1; 10 bases are shared with TRBD2. The CDR3 covers 13 residues. Germline CDR1 ENHRY, CDR2 SYGVKD. Losses at the gene ends were 10 bases for V and 6 bases for J; bases not matched to a gene: 6. Written as DNA, the CDR3 is TGTGCCACCCTAGCGGGGGCTTCCAATGAGCAGTTCTTC. It encodes CATLAGASNEQFF.

This clonotype was recorded once. The chain recombines TRBV7-9 with TRBJ2-1; possibly TRBD1 for D (6 bases). Between the trimmed V and J ends, which lost 5 bases and 3 bases, there was a span of 11 bases. CDR1 and CDR2 from the germline V gene are SEHNR and FQNEAQ (reference sequence). The CDR3 extends over 14 amino acids. As DNA, the CDR3 is TGTGCCAGCAGCCTGGACAGAATCTACAATGAGCAGTTCTTC. It translates to CASSLDRIYNEQFF.

This clonotype was observed a few times. V and J are TRBV12-3 or TRBV12-4 and TRBJ2-5; the D call may be TRBD1 or TRBD2 (5 bases each). Deletions cut 4 bases from V and 3 bases from J, with 9 bases between. CDR3 length: 13 amino acids. DNA for the CDR3: TGTGCCAGCAGTTCGGGGCCTAAAGAGACCCAGTACTTC. This translates into CASSSGPKETQYF.

Note on this clonotype: The germline gene is not matched at one end of the junction; a read error may be the cause. J is TRBJ2-5 and V is TRBV20-1; no reliable D call. The CDR3 sequence is 12 residues long. Germline V gene lookup returns CDR1 DFQATT and CDR2 SNEGSKA (reference sequence). CDR3 region: CSASMDQEAQYF. DNA of the CDR3: TGCAGTGCTAGCATGGATCAAGAGGCCCAGTACTTC.

The genes are TRBV29-1 and TRBJ2-7; 9 nucleotides align to TRBD1. Germline assignment: CDR1 SQVTM and CDR2 ANQGSEA. This CDR3 region has 12 residues. Losses at the gene ends were 6 bases for V and 4 bases for J; bases not matched to a gene: 4. The CDR3 DNA reads as TGCAGCGTAGCGGGACAGGGATACGAGCAGTACTTC. Encoded protein: CSVAGQGYEQYF.